The rows below give T cell receptor beta chains drawn from one sample of a study of cytomegalovirus exposure and HLA in healthy donors. Assay: immunoSEQ multiplex PCR; the TCRdb copy retains only in-frame clones and omits some. The table lists 55,000 or so clones, nearly 85% of them singletons. The sample consisted of PBMCs. The receptors derive from a man in his thirties or forties in good health and CMV-seronegative. Each CDR3 is given with its conserved first and last residue. D genes are given only for firm matches. For some rows the clone size is stated as once, few or many, or as a class when expanded; others skip it.

NA	NA	TRBV5-6	TRBJ1-6	CASSGTGFRSPLHF	TGTGCCAGCAGCGGCACAGGGTTTCGTTCACCCCTCCACTTT
few	NA	TRBV27	TRBJ1-6	CASSLSGLGSPLHF	TGTGCCAGCAGTTTAAGTGGACTGGGTTCACCCCTCCACTTT
NA	TRBD2	TRBV7-2	TRBJ2-1	CASSLASGGGHNEQFF	TGTGCCAGCAGCTTAGCTAGCGGGGGGGGGCACAATGAGCAGTTCTTC
NA	TRBD1	TRBV6-1	TRBJ1-1	CASIRQGAEAFF	TGTGCCAGCATTAGGCAGGGGGCTGAAGCTTTCTTT
NA	NA	TRBV7-2	TRBJ2-4	CASSFLHPDKADIQYF	TGTGCCAGCAGCTTTCTCCACCCGGACAAGGCGGACATTCAGTACTTC
NA	TRBD2	TRBV9	TRBJ2-2	CASSVGRRGGGTGELFF	TGTGCCAGCAGCGTAGGCCGTCGCGGGGGGGGTACCGGGGAGCTGTTTTTT
NA	TRBD1	TRBV2	TRBJ2-5	CASRQGAGETQYF	TGTGCCAGTCGACAGGGGGCTGGAGAGACCCAGTACTTC
few	NA	TRBV7-2	TRBJ2-3	CASSLSYGLGTDTQYF	TGTGCCAGCAGCTTAAGTTATGGACTCGGCACAGATACGCAGTATTTT
NA	TRBD1	TRBV9	TRBJ2-5	CASSPGQAQETQYF	TGTGCCAGCAGCCCCGGACAGGCTCAAGAGACCCAGTACTTC
NA	NA	TRBV19	TRBJ1-5	CASSMGGEVIQPQHF	TGTGCCAGTAGTATGGGGGGAGAGGTAATCCAGCCCCAGCATTTT
NA	TRBD1	TRBV27	TRBJ2-7	CASRPPPGQATYEQYF	TGTGCCAGCAGACCCCCTCCGGGACAGGCGACCTACGAGCAGTACTTC
NA	NA	TRBV7-9	TRBJ2-2	CAGQGDTGELFF	TGCGCCGGGCAGGGTGACACCGGGGAGCTGTTTTTT
NA	NA	TRBV15	TRBJ2-3	CATSTGTSATTDTQYF	TGTGCCACCAGCACCGGGACTTCAGCAACCACAGATACGCAGTATTTT
NA	NA	TRBV20-1	TRBJ1-1	CSAKRVTEAFF	TGCAGTGCAAAGCGGGTCACTGAAGCTTTCTTT
few	TRBD2	TRBV7-9	TRBJ2-5	CASSSTSGGAQYF	TGTGCCAGCAGCTCGACTAGCGGGGGGGCCCAGTACTTC
NA	TRBD2	TRBV7-3	TRBJ2-7	CASSPGRTSYEQYF	TGTGCCAGCAGCCCCGGGAGGACTTCCTACGAGCAGTACTTC
NA	TRBD1	TRBV10-1	TRBJ2-7	CASSRQGGDEQYF	TGCGCCAGCAGCAGACAGGGTGGCGACGAGCAGTACTTC
NA	TRBD1	TRBV4-3	TRBJ2-3	CASSHSGGDTQYF	TGCGCCAGCAGCCATTCAGGGGGAGATACGCAGTATTTT
NA	TRBD2	TRBV7-6	TRBJ2-7	CASSLALGGHEQYF	TGTGCCAGCAGCTTAGCTCTGGGAGGGCACGAGCAGTACTTC
NA	TRBD1	TRBV5-1	TRBJ1-1	CASSLAVGQGAGEAFF	TGCGCCAGCAGCTTGGCCGTGGGACAGGGGGCAGGTGAAGCTTTCTTT
NA	NA	TRBV6-6	TRBJ1-4	CASSYQRQNNEKLFF	TGTGCCAGCAGTTACCAAAGACAGAATAATGAAAAACTGTTTTTT
NA	NA	TRBV6-6	TRBJ1-4	CASSYSSGGKEKLFF	TGTGCCAGCAGTTACTCATCGGGGGGGAAGGAAAAACTGTTTTTT
once	NA	TRBV18	TRBJ2-1	CASSPVGEGNEQFF	TGTGCCAGCTCACCAGTCGGTGAGGGCAATGAGCAGTTCTTC
NA	NA	TRBV27	TRBJ1-1	CASSLSVGTEAFF	TGTGCCAGCAGTTTATCCGTCGGCACTGAAGCTTTCTTT
NA	NA	TRBV9	TRBJ2-1	CASARRGGYNEQFF	TGTGCCAGCGCCCGAAGGGGCGGCTACAATGAGCAGTTCTTC
NA	NA	TRBV6-1	TRBJ1-5	CASSPLATQPQHF	TGTGCCAGCAGCCCCTTAGCCACTCAGCCCCAGCATTTT